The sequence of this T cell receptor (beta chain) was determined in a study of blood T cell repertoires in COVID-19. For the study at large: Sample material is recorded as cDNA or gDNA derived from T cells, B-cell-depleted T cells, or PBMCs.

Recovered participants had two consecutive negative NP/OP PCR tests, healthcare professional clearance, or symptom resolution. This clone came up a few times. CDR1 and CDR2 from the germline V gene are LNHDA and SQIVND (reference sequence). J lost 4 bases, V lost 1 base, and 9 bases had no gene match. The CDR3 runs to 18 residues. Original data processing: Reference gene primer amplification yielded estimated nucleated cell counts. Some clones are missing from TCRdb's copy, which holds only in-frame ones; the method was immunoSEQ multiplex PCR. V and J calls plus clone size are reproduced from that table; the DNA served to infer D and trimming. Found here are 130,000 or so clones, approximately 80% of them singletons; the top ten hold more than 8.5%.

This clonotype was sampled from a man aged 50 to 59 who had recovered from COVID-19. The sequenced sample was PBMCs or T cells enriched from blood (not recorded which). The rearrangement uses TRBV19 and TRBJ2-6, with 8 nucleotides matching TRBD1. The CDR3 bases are TGTGCCAGTAGTATAGCGTGGCAGGGGGCGGGAGGGGCCAACGTCCTGACTTTC. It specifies CASSIAWQGAGGANVLTF.